This T cell receptor (beta chain) came from a study of blood T cell repertoires in COVID-19. Per germline, CDR1 SGHAT and CDR2 FQNNGV. CDR3 size: 16 residues. V lost 1 base and J lost 1, with 11 bases in between. Authors' analysis steps: From reference gene primer amplification, estimates of nucleated cell counts were derived. Assay: immunoSEQ multiplex PCR; the TCRdb copy retains only in-frame clones and omits some. V, J and clone size reflect that table, while D and trimming were determined from the DNA. This sample yields more than 150,000 clones, of which just over 85% are seen a single time; roughly 7% belongs to the top ten.

Sample: peripheral blood. This chain links TRBV11-2 with TRBJ1-3; D is unclear. The receptor comes from a man aged 50 to 60 with active or convalescent COVID-19. The CDR3 coding sequence is TGTGCCAGCAGCTTAGGTCGGGATAAATCTGGAAACACCATATATTTT. It encodes CASSLGRDKSGNTIYF.